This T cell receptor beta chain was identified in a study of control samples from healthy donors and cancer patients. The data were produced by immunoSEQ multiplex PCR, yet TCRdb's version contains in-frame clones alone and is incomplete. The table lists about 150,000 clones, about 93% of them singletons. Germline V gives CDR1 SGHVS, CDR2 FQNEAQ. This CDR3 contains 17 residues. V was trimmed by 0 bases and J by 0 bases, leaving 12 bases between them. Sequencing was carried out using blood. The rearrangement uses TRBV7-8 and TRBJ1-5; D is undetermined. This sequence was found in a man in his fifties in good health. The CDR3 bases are TGTGCCAGCAGCTTAGCTTCGGGCAGTTATAGCAATCAGCCCCAGCATTTT. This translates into CASSLASGSYSNQPQHF.